The clone carrying this T cell receptor (beta chain) was observed a handful of times. This entry belongs to a study of blood T cells in healthy people across ages. The germline V and J ends were trimmed by 4 bases and 6 bases, with 6 bases remaining between them. Germline V gives CDR1 KGHDR, CDR2 SFDVKD. This CDR3 comprises 11 residues. With a J-beta primer mix and a sample-barcoded 5' primer, a second PCR ran about 7 to 12 cycles. One entry per CDR3 protein, called by TCRdb with MiXCR from the 5' RACE reads. The repertoire has 600,000 to 900,000 distinct CDR3 sequences, 20% to 30% of them found once; the top ten carry 3%. The sample was also linked to a second study, of T cells of mothers and their children.

Material: blood. This sequence joins TRBV24-1 and TRBJ2-7; no clear D. This receptor was taken from a boy between 10 and 17 years old in good health. CDR3 in DNA: TGTGCCACCAGTGACGCAATCGAGCAGTACTTC. It encodes CATSDAIEQYF.